The T cell receptor (beta chain) under discussion was sequenced for a study of breast tumors, draining lymph nodes, adjacent tissues. Study-wide results and limits: Compared with basal-like, luminal-like tumors shared significantly more repertoire with nontumor tissue. The lymph node origin of tumor T cells was framed as consistent with a hypothesis, not demonstrated. Most tumor T cells seemingly derive from lymph node, then expand in tumor. Compared with lymph nodes, tumors were less diverse; compared with nontumor tissue, more.

There are many counts of this clonotype. The target antigen is unknown. The CDR3 is 16 residues long. Trimming left V 1 base short and J 0 bases short, with 10 bases between. CDR1 is SEHNR and CDR2 is FQNEAQ in the germline V gene (reference sequence). Breast cancer patients provided tissue from their axillary draining lymph nodes. TCRdb re-analysed the multiplex PCR reads in MiXCR, keeping a single row per CDR3 protein. The data show under 350,000 distinct CDR3 sequences, under 35% seen once. The source is a female donor with breast cancer. Some clones in this sample may be carry-over from other donors' samples. Sequencing was done on a sample of axillary lymph node tissue. The rearrangement links TRBV7-9 to TRBJ2-1, with a possible D match to TRBD2 (6 bases). CDR3 amino acids: CASSLGGDLSYNEQFF. The CDR3 bases are TGTGCCAGCAGCTTAGGGGGGGACCTCTCCTACAATGAGCAGTTCTTC.